The 16 T cell receptor beta chains below were found in one sample sequenced in a study of spatial heterogeneity in lung cancer. TCRdb analysed the 5' RACE reads with MiXCR anew, one entry per CDR3 protein. The profile covers around 25,000 distinct CDR3 sequences, with more than 9.5% appearing a single time and approximately 21% taken by the ten largest. The time point: blood at routine non-recurrence follow-up after resection. The source was PBMCs, collected at follow-up. The source of these receptors is a male donor with early-stage non-small cell lung cancer.

This chain links TRBV2 with TRBJ2-7; a possible D gene is TRBD2 (6 bases). This CDR3 contains 15 residues. Trimming removed 4 bases at V and 5 bases at J, with 18 bases between. Germline assignment: CDR1 SNHLY and CDR2 FYNNEI. CDR3: CASSAPPGTGDEQYF. The DNA of the CDR3 is TGTGCCAGCAGTGCCCCCCCCGGGACGGGAGACGAGCAGTACTTC.

In its sample, this clonotype is medium-sized. The V gene is TRBV11-1, the J gene TRBJ1-1, with unresolved D. Germline V gene lookup returns CDR1 SGHAT and CDR2 FQDESV (reference sequence). There are 14 residues in the CDR3. Between the trimmed V and J ends, which lost 5 bases and 2 bases, there was a span of 12 bases. As DNA, the CDR3 is TGTGCCAGCAGCCAAGGGCGGGGAAACACTGAAGCTTTCTTT. It encodes CASSQGRGNTEAFF.

This clonotype has just a few counts. The chain is built from TRBV12-2 and TRBJ2-7; TRBD1, the D gene given by the table, was not confirmed from the DNA. TRBV12-2 is a pseudogene. This CDR3 region has 15 residues. This CDR3 reads CASRLPGTLIYEQYF. The DNA of the CDR3 is TGTGCAAGTCGCTTACCTGGGACACTCATCTACGAGCAGTACTTC.

Ten or more counts support this clonotype. The chain joins TRBV7-9 to TRBJ2-7, with 9 bases that match TRBD1. V lost 5 bases to trimming and J lost 6 bases; unmatched junction nucleotides: 8. This CDR3 has 14 amino acids. Germline CDR1 SEHNR, CDR2 FQNEAQ (reference sequence). Here the CDR3 reads CASSPGTGIREQYF. The CDR3 DNA follows: TGTGCCAGCAGCCCCGGGACAGGGATCCGCGAGCAGTACTTC.

CDR3 coding DNA: TGCAGTGCTAGACGCGGACAGGAAACCTATAATTCACCCCTCCACTTT. The encoded protein is CSARRGQETYNSPLHF. The chain employs TRBV20-1 and TRBJ1-6; 7 bases fit TRBD1. The V gene end was trimmed by 2 bases and the J gene end by 2 bases; junction bases not matched to a gene: 6. This CDR3 is 16 amino acids long. Looked up from germline, CDR1 is DFQATT and CDR2 is SNEGSKA (reference sequence).

In this sample, this clonotype turned up many times. The V gene is TRBV3-1, the J gene TRBJ2-5, with D uncertain. The CDR3 contains 16 residues. CDR1 is LGHDT, CDR2 YNNKEL, per germline (reference sequence). Trimming pared 1 base from V and 1 base from J, leaving 13 bases between. The chain's CDR3 is CASSQAMTAGQETQYF. The DNA for the CDR3 is TGTGCCAGCAGCCAAGCCATGACCGCCGGCCAAGAGACCCAGTACTTC.

The sample holds many counts of this clonotype. The genes are TRBV27 and TRBJ2-3; the D is unclear. Per the germline V gene, CDR1 is MNHEY and CDR2 is SMNVEV (reference sequence). V dropped 2 bases and J dropped 5 bases, with 2 bases sitting between them. This CDR3 has 11 amino acids. The CDR3, as DNA: TGTGCCAGCAGTTTAGGAGATACGCAGTATTTT. Its protein is CASSLGDTQYF.

This chain uses TRBV4-3 with TRBJ2-3, with D perhaps being TRBD1 or TRBD2 (5 bases each). This CDR3 has 14 amino acids. V was pared by 4 bases and J by 5 bases, with 13 bases between. Germline V gene sequence: CDR1 LGHNA, CDR2 YSLEER. CDR3 region: CASSPRDPEDTQYF. For the CDR3, the DNA is TGCGCCAGCAGCCCAAGGGACCCGGAAGATACGCAGTATTTT.

This clonotype was observed at least ten times. The chain links TRBV28 to TRBJ1-4, with D unresolved. V dropped 4 bases and J dropped 4 bases, with 4 bases sitting between them. CDR1 and CDR2 from the germline V gene are MDHEN and SYDVKM. The CDR3 length is 12 residues. In DNA form, the CDR3 reads TGTGCCAGCAGTTCCGGTAATGAAAAACTGTTTTTT. Translated: CASSSGNEKLFF.

Only a few counts were recorded for this clonotype. The chain links TRBV4-2 to TRBJ2-3, with 13 nucleotides matching TRBD2. The CDR3 runs 16 residues. The ends lost 4 bases at V and 2 bases at J; junction bases unmatched: 3. CDR1 and CDR2 from the germline V gene are LGHNA and YNFKEQ. This chain's CDR3 is CASSRGTSGDTDTQYF. The CDR3 bases are TGTGCCAGCAGCCGTGGGACTAGCGGGGACACAGATACGCAGTATTTT.

In its sample, this clonotype was seen many times. The V call is TRBV20-1, the J call TRBJ2-1; 10 nucleotides align to TRBD2. The germline CDR1 and CDR2 sequences are DFQATT and SNEGSKA (reference sequence). The CDR3 is 15 amino acids. The trim removed 6 bases at V and 8 bases at J, leaving 13 bases unmatched. CDR3 loop: CSAPSRSGGAHEQFF. CDR3 DNA sequence: TGCAGTGCCCCCAGCAGGAGCGGGGGGGCCCATGAGCAGTTCTTC.

Ten or more counts support this clonotype. The chain combines TRBV7-9 with TRBJ2-6; weak D call: TRBD1 (5 bases). Germline V gene sequence: CDR1 SEHNR, CDR2 FQNEAQ (reference sequence). This CDR3 is built from 16 residues. The V end was cut by 5 bases, the J end by 0 bases, with 11 bases between. This chain's CDR3 is CASSHRRDSGANVLTF. The CDR3 bases are TGTGCCAGCAGCCACCGCAGGGACTCTGGGGCCAACGTCCTGACTTTC. Using reference TRBV7-9 and TRBJ2-6 for the parts outside the CDR3, the full variable domain is DTGVSQNPRHKITKRGQNVTFRCDPISEHNRLYWYRQTLGQGPEFLTYFQNEAQLEKSRLLSDRFSAERPKGSFSTLEIQRTEQGDSAMYLCASSHRRDSGANVLTFGAGSRLTVL.

In this sample, this clonotype turned up many times. The chain employs TRBV5-4 and TRBJ1-2; D is unclear. CDR1 SGHNT and CDR2 YYREEE come from the germline V gene (reference sequence). Trimming shortened V by 3 bases and J by 0 bases, and 12 bases separated the two germline ends. This CDR3 has 15 residues. The CDR3 coding sequence is TGTGCCAGCAGCTCCCGATTAGAGGCTAACTATGGCTACACCTTC. It codes for CASSSRLEANYGYTF. Complete variable domain (other parts from reference TRBV5-4 and TRBJ1-2): ETGVTQSPTHLIKTRGQQVTLRCSSQSGHNTVSWYQQALGQGPQFIFQYYREEENGRGNFPPRFSGLQFPNYSSELNVNALELDDSALYLCASSSRLEANYGYTFGSGTRLTVV.

This clonotype has a count of ten or more. The chain is built from TRBV4-1 and TRBJ2-1; D remains ambiguous. Trimming cost V 3 bases and J 6 bases, with 15 bases left between them. The CDR3 spans 15 residues. Germline loops: CDR1 MGHRA, CDR2 YSYEKL. The CDR3 spells CASSQVVGWVNEQFF. DNA for the CDR3: TGCGCCAGCAGCCAGGTAGTGGGATGGGTCAATGAGCAGTTCTTC.

This clonotype showed up just a few times. The rearrangement uses TRBV12-3 or TRBV12-4 and TRBJ2-7; D possibly corresponds to TRBD1 (5 bases). V was clipped by 6 bases and J by 0 bases, with 15 bases between them. The CDR3 is 15 amino acids. The DNA for the CDR3 is TGTGCCAGCAGCCCTGACAGACAACGCTCCTACGAGCAGTACTTC. Translated, it gives CASSPDRQRSYEQYF.

This clonotype showed up many times. The rearrangement links TRBV5-4 to TRBJ2-3, with D maybe TRBD2 (6 bases). The ends were cut back, 4 bases at V and 7 bases at J, with 13 bases in the middle. Looked up from germline, CDR1 is SGHNT and CDR2 is YYREEE (reference sequence). The CDR3 has 13 residues. The CDR3 reads CASSRGMENTQYF. The CDR3 nucleotides are TGTGCCAGCAGCCGCGGGATGGAGAATACGCAGTATTTT.